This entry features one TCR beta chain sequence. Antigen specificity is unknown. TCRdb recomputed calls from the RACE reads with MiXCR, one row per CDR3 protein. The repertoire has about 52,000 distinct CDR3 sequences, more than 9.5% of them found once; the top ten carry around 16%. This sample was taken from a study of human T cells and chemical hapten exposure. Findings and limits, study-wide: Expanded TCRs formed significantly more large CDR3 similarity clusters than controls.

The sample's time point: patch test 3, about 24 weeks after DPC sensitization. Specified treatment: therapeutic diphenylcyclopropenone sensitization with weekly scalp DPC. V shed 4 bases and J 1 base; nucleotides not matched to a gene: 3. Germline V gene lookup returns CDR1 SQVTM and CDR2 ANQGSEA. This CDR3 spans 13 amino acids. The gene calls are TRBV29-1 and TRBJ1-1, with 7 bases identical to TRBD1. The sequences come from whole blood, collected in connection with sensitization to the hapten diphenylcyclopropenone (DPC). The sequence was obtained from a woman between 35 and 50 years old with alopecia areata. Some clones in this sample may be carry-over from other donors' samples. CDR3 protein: CSVAGTANTEAFF. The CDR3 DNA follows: TGCAGCGTTGCCGGGACAGCGAACACTGAAGCTTTCTTT.